Below are 2 T cell receptor beta chains sequenced from a single sample in a study of CXCR3-negative and CXCR3-positive naive CD8 T cells. Study-level points and caveats: TRB CDR3s of CXCR3-positive naive cells were more hydrophobic than those of CXCR3-negative naive cells.

No cognate antigen is known for these TCRs. The libraries of TRB cDNA were prepared using 5' RACE with UMI labels. TCRdb re-analyzed the 5' RACE reads; it lists each CDR3 protein once, without DNA. The sample table sets out some 140,000 distinct CDR3 sequences. Specimen: naive CXCR3+ CD8+ T cells from blood. Documented subset: CD45RO-CCR7+CD27+CD95- naive CD8+ T cells expressing CXCR3 (TNR3+). The receptors shown here come from a human donor in good health. Some clones in this sample may be carry-over from other donors' samples.

The CDR3 region is CASSRSRGLGNTIYF. The chain recombines TRBV6-5 with TRBJ1-3; TCRdb outputs TRBD1, but without DNA this stays unchecked. Germline V gives CDR1 MNHEY, CDR2 SVGAGI. The CDR3 spans 15 residues.

The chain carries TRBV28 and TRBJ2-3; TCRdb's D call, TRBD1, is unchecked because there is no DNA. Germline loops: CDR1 MDHEN, CDR2 SYDVKM. This CDR3 contains 17 residues. CDR3 region: CASSFPGQGGQTDTQYF. The full variable domain, completed using reference TRBV28 and TRBJ2-3, is DVKVTQSSRYLVKRTGEKVFLECVQDMDHENMFWYRQDPGLGLRLIYFSYDVKMKEKGDIPEGYSVSREKKERFSLILESASTNQTSMYLCASSFPGQGGQTDTQYFGPGTRLTVL.